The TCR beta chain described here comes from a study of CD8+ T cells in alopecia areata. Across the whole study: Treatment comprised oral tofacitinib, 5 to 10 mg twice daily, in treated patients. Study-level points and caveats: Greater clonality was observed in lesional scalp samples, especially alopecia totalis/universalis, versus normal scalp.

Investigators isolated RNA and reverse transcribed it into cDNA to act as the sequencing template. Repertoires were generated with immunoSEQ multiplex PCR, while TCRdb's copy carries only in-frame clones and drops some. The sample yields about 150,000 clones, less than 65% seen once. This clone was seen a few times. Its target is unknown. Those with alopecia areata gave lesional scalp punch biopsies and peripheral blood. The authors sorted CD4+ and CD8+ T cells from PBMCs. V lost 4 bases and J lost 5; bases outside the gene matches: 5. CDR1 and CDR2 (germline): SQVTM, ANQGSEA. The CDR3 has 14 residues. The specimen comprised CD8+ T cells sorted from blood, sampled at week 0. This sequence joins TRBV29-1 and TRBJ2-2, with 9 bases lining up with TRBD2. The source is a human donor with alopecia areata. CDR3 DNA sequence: TGCAGCGTTGCGGGACTAGCAGGAACCGGGGAGCTGTTTTTT. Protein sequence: CSVAGLAGTGELFF.